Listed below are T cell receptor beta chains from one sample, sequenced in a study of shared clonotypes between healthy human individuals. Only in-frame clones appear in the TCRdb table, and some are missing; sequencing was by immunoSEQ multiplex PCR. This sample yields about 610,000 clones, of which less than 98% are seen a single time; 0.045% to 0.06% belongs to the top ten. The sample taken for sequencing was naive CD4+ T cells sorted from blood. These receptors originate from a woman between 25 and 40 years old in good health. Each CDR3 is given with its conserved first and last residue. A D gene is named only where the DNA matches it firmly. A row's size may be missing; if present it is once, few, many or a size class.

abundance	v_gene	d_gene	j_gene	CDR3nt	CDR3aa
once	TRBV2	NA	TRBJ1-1	TGTGCCAGCAGTGGAGGGAGGGAAACTGAAGCTTTCTTT	CASSGGRETEAFF
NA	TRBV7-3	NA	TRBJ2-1	TGTGCCAGCAGCTTACAGCCAGGGGAGATGGATGAGCAGTTCTTC	CASSLQPGEMDEQFF
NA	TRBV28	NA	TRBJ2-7	TGTGCCAGTATGCGGGACATAAGCTCCTACGAGCAGTACTTC	CASMRDISSYEQYF
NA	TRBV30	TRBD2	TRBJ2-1	TGTGCCTGGAGCTCCGGGACTAGCGGGTACCTCAGGGAGCAGTTCTTC	CAWSSGTSGYLREQFF
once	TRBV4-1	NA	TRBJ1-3	TGCGCCAGCAGCCAAGATCAGGGACACACCATATATTTT	CASSQDQGHTIYF
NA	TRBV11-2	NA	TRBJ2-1	TGTGCCAGCAGACGCCCGGGGCTAGCTCCCGGGGATGAGCAGTTCTTC	CASRRPGLAPGDEQFF
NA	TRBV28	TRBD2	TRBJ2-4	TGTGCCAGCAGCAAGACTGGGACTATTTGGGAAAACATTCAGTACTTC	CASSKTGTIWENIQYF
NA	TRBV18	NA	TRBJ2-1	TGTGCCAGCTCACCACCGACCCGCTACTACAATGAGCAGTTCTTC	CASSPPTRYYNEQFF
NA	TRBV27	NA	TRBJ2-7	TGTGCCAGCAATAATCCCGGGACGCCTCCCTACGAGCAGTACTTC	CASNNPGTPPYEQYF
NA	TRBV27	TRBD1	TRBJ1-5	TGTGCCAGCAGCTCAGGGGGGGGTCAGCCCCAGCATTTT	CASSSGGGQPQHF
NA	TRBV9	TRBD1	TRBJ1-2	TGTGCCAGCAGCACCCGACAGGGGATGAGCTATGGCTACACCTTC	CASSTRQGMSYGYTF
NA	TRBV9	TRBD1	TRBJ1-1	TGTGCCAGCAGCGTCAGGGACAGGGGGCCCTATGAAGCTTTCTTT	CASSVRDRGPYEAFF
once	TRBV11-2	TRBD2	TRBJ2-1	TGTGCCAGCAGCTACGGAGCGGGAGGAGCCTACAATGAGCAGTTCTTC	CASSYGAGGAYNEQFF
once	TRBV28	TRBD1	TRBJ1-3	TGTGCCAGCAGTTTGGTCGACAGGGGGCTTGGAAACACCATATATTTT	CASSLVDRGLGNTIYF
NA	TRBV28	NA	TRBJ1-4	TGTGCCAGCAGTCTATCGAACAGCGAAAAACTGTTTTTT	CASSLSNSEKLFF
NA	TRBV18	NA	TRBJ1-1	TGTGCCAGCTCACCAATTGGCCATAGGGGAGGAAACACTGAAGCTTTCTTT	CASSPIGHRGGNTEAFF
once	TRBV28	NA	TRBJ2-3	TGTGCCAGCAGACTATGGGGAGATACGCAGTATTTT	CASRLWGDTQYF
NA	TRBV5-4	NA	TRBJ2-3	TGTGCCAGCAGCTTGGCCGGGGTGGATACGCAGTATTTT	CASSLAGVDTQYF
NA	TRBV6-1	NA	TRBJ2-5	TGTGCCAGCAGTGATCTCACCCCGGGGGGCGCAGAGACCCAGTACTTC	CASSDLTPGGAETQYF
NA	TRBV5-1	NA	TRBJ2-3	TGCGCCAGCAGCGCTCCGGACAGCGATACGCAGTATTTT	CASSAPDSDTQYF
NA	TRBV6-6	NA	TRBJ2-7	TGTGCCAGCAGTCAGTCAACGGACGAGCAGTACTTC	CASSQSTDEQYF
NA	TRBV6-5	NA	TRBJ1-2	TGTGCCAGCAGTCCGGAGGGGAGAAACTATGGCTACACCTTC	CASSPEGRNYGYTF
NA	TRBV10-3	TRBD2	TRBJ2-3	TGTGCCATCAGACGGGAGGGCGATGGCCCGCCGCAGTATTTT	CAIRREGDGPPQYF
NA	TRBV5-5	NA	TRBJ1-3	TGTGCCAGCAGCTCCGGGGGGACCTACTCTGGAAACACCATATATTTT	CASSSGGTYSGNTIYF
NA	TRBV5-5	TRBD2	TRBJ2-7	TGTGCCAGCAGCTTGATGACGCCGGGAGGGTCTGTCGAGCAGTACTTC	CASSLMTPGGSVEQYF
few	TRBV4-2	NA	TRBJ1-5	TGTGCCAGCAGCCAAGACAGGGGATCATCTTATCAGCCCCAGCATTTT	CASSQDRGSSYQPQHF
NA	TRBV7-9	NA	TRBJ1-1	TGTGCCAGCAGGGCTTTAAGTGGCACTGAAGCTTTCTTT	CASRALSGTEAFF
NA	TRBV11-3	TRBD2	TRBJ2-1	TGTGCCAGCAGCCCCTCGACTAGCGGGAGGGCCAATGAGCAGTTCTTC	CASSPSTSGRANEQFF
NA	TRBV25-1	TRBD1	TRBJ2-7	TGTGCCAGCAGCCATTCTCCCCCCGGGACAGGGTACGAGCAGTACTTC	CASSHSPPGTGYEQYF
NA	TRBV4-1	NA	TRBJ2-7	TGCGCCAGCAGCCCACGCACCGGGGTGGAAGGGGGAATCTACGTGCAGTACTTC	CASSPRTGVEGGIYVQYF
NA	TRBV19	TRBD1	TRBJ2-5	TGTGCCAGTAGTATACAGGACAGGGGGTTTGAGACCCAGTACTTC	CASSIQDRGFETQYF
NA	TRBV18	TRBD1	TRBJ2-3	TGTGCCAGCTCACCAGGGTCGATACAGGGGGAATTGCTCAATACGCAGTATTTT	CASSPGSIQGELLNTQYF
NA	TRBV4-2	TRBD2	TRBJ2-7	TGTGCCAGCAGCCAAGTCGGCCGGGAGGGACTATACGAGCAGTACTTC	CASSQVGREGLYEQYF
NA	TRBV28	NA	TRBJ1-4	TGTGCCAGCAACGGAAGGGCTAATGAAAAACTGTTTTTT	CASNGRANEKLFF
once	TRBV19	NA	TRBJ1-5	TGTGCCAGTAGTTCTGGACGGAACAATCAGCCCCAGCATTTT	CASSSGRNNQPQHF
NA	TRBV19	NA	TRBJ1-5	TGTGCCAGTAGTAGTGGGATCCGCCGGCCCCAGCATTTT	CASSSGIRRPQHF
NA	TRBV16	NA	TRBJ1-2	TGTGCCAGCAGCCAATCGTTCGGGGCTCAAATGCCTTATGGCTACACCTTC	CASSQSFGAQMPYGYTF
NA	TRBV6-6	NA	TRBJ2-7	TGTGCCAGCAGTTACGCGAATAGCGGAACCTACGAGCAGTACTTC	CASSYANSGTYEQYF
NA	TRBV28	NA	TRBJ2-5	TGTGCCAGCAGTTCGTCGTGGCTGGCCCGGGAGACCCAGTACTTC	CASSSSWLARETQYF
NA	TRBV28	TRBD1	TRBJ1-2	TGTGCCAGCACCATCCCGCAGGGGGCAGTTGGCTACACCTTC	CASTIPQGAVGYTF
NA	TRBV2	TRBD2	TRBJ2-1	TGTGCCAGCAGTCTCACACTAGCGGGAGCGGCGAATGAGCAGTTCTTC	CASSLTLAGAANEQFF
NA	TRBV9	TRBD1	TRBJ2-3	TGTGCCAGCAGCGCCAACACAAGACAGGGGGCTGGGACAGATACGCAGTATTTT	CASSANTRQGAGTDTQYF
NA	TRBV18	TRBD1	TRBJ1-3	TGTGCCAGCTCCCCTCAGCCCCCGACAGGGCGAAACACCATATATTTT	CASSPQPPTGRNTIYF
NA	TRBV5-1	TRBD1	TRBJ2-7	TGCGCCAGCAGCCCCATAAGAGCAGGGGGATCTTACGAGCAGTACTTC	CASSPIRAGGSYEQYF
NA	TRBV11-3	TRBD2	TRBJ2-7	TGTGCCAGCAGTTTTAGCGGGAGCTCCGAGCAGTACTTC	CASSFSGSSEQYF
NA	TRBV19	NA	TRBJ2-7	TGTGCCAGTAGTGAAAAAAGAATATACTCCTACGAGCAGTACTTC	CASSEKRIYSYEQYF
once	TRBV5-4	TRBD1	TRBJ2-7	TGTGCCAGCAGACCCCGGGACAGGGATTCCGAGCAGTACTTC	CASRPRDRDSEQYF
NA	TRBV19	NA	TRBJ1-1	TGTGCCAGTAGTATAGGACAGTTGAACACTGAAGCTTTCTTT	CASSIGQLNTEAFF
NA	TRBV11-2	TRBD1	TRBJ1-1	TGTGCCAGCAGCTTAGGACAGGGGCTAACTGAAGCTTTCTTT	CASSLGQGLTEAFF
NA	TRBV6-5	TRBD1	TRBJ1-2	TGTGCCAGCAGGACTACAGGGGCGGGTGGCTACACCTTC	CASRTTGAGGYTF
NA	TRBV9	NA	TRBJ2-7	TGTGCCAGCGGTCCGACAGGTTCCTACGAGCAGTACTTC	CASGPTGSYEQYF
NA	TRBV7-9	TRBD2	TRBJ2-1	TGTGCCAGCAGCAAACAGCTAGCGGGAACCTACAATGAGCAGTTCTTC	CASSKQLAGTYNEQFF
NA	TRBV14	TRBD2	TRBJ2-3	TGTGCCAGCAGCCTGGGACTAGCGGTCTTACTCACAGATACGCAGTATTTT	CASSLGLAVLLTDTQYF
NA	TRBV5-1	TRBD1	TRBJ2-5	TGCGCCAGCAGCTTGATCCCAGGGGGCCCTAGACAAATGGAGACCCAGTACTTC	CASSLIPGGPRQMETQYF
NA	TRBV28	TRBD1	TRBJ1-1	TGTGCCAGCAATTCCCCCGGGACAGGGTTTTTGGACACTGAAGCTTTCTTT	CASNSPGTGFLDTEAFF
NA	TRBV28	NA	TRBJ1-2	TGTGCCAGCAGTTCAATTCAGGGGTTAAACTATGGCTACACCTTC	CASSSIQGLNYGYTF
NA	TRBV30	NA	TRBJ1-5	TGTGCCTGGAGTGTACGCAGGGCCAACCGGCAGCCCCAGCATTTT	CAWSVRRANRQPQHF
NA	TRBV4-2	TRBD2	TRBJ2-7	TGTGCCAGCAGCCCAGCTAGCGGGACCACCTACGAGCAGTACTTC	CASSPASGTTYEQYF